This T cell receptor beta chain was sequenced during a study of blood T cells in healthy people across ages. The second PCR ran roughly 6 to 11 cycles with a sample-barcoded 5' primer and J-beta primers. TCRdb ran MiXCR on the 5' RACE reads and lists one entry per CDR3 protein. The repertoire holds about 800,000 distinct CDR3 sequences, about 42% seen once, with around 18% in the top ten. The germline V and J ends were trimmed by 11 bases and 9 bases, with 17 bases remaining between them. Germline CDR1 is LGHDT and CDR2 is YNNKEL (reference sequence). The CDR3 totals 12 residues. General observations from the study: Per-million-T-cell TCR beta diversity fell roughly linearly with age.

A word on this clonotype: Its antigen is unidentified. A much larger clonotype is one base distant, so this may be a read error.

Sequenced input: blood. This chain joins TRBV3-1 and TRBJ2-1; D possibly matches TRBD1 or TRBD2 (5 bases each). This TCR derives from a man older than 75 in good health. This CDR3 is CAVRGRVGEQFF. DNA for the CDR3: TGTGCCGTCCGGGGCAGGGTAGGTGAGCAGTTCTTC.